These 27 T cell receptor beta chains came from one sample sequenced in a study of cytomegalovirus exposure and HLA in healthy donors. Vbeta (60) and Jbeta (13) primers were used in the PCR. Produced via immunoSEQ multiplex PCR; TCRdb's table is partial and in-frame only. The table lists about 260,000 clones, approximately 84% of them singletons. The sample comprised PBMCs. The source of these receptors is a woman between 35 and 50 years old in good health and CMV-seropositive.

The chain recombines TRBV25-1 with TRBJ2-1; 8 bases map to TRBD2. Germline CDR1 is MGHDK and CDR2 is SYGVNS. V lost 4 bases to trimming and J lost 6 bases; unmatched junction nucleotides: 8. The CDR3 is 15 amino acids. The CDR3 loop reads CASSGLAGVLNEQFF. The CDR3 DNA reads TGTGCCAGCAGTGGCCTAGCGGGCGTTCTCAATGAGCAGTTCTTC.

This chain uses TRBV2 with TRBJ2-5; TRBD2 matches 10 bases. Germline V gives CDR1 SNHLY, CDR2 FYNNEI. The CDR3 covers 16 residues. V lost 5 bases, J lost 1 base, and 7 bases stayed unmatched. CDR3 region: CASSITKREGQETQYF. CDR3 nucleotides: TGTGCCAGCAGTATCACGAAGCGGGAGGGCCAAGAGACCCAGTACTTC.

The V call is TRBV6-5, the J call TRBJ2-2; D is possibly TRBD2 (5 bases). Trimming shortened V by 4 bases and J by 3 bases, and 15 bases separated the two germline ends. This CDR3 is 16 amino acids long. CDR1 MNHEY and CDR2 SVGAGI come from the germline V gene. The CDR3 here is CASSSGNHDYTGELFF. The CDR3 DNA follows: TGTGCCAGCAGTTCGGGGAACCATGATTACACCGGGGAGCTGTTTTTT.

The gene calls are TRBV7-9 and TRBJ1-6, with TRBD1 as a possible D gene (5 bases). This CDR3 comprises 12 residues. The V end lost 5 bases, the J end lost 13 bases, and 12 bases lay between the germline ends. Germline CDR1 is SEHNR and CDR2 is FQNEAQ (reference sequence). CDR3 nucleotide sequence: TGTGCCAGCAGCGTAGACAGAAGGCCCCTCCACTTT. Amino acid sequence: CASSVDRRPLHF.

This chain uses TRBV6-1 with TRBJ2-5; D may be TRBD1 (5 bases). Per the germline V gene, CDR1 is MNHNS and CDR2 is SASEGT. Trimming shortened V by 6 bases and J by 0 bases, and 14 bases separated the two germline ends. This CDR3 has 15 amino acids. CDR3 bases: TGTGCCAGCAGGAACTGGGGCCTCTACCAAGAGACCCAGTACTTC. This translates into CASRNWGLYQETQYF.

The rearrangement joins TRBV7-2 to TRBJ2-7, with 13 bases fitting TRBD2. Germline values: CDR1 SGHTA, CDR2 FQGNSA. CDR3 size: 17 residues. J gave up 0 bases and V 5 bases, and 7 bases lay outside the gene matches. Written as DNA, the CDR3 is TGTGCCAGCAGCCCCGGGACTAGCGGGATCTACTCCTACGAGCAGTACTTC. Amino acids: CASSPGTSGIYSYEQYF.

J is TRBJ2-3 and V is TRBV29-1; the D gene is possibly TRBD2 (5 bases). From germline, CDR1 is SQVTM and CDR2 ANQGSEA. The CDR3 is 12 residues long. V was trimmed by 5 bases and J by 3 bases, leaving 9 bases between them. The CDR3 DNA sequence: TGCAGCGTTATGACTACTACAGATACGCAGTATTTT. It is translated as CSVMTTTDTQYF.

This sequence joins TRBV5-6 and TRBJ1-2; 9 bases align to TRBD1. The germline CDR1 and CDR2 sequences are SGHDT and YYEEEE. V lost 6 bases and J lost 4; bases outside the gene matches: 7. The CDR3 sequence is 14 residues long. CDR3 loop: CASIRDRASYGYTF. The CDR3 bases are TGTGCCAGCATCCGGGACAGGGCGTCCTATGGCTACACCTTC.

V and J are TRBV28 and TRBJ2-1; tentatively, D is TRBD1 (6 bases). In germline, CDR1 is MDHEN, CDR2 SYDVKM. The V and J ends lost 2 bases and 6 bases respectively, with 17 bases between them. The length of the CDR3 is 16 residues. The CDR3 region is CASSLPRPRGGNEQFF. CDR3 nucleotide sequence: TGTGCCAGCAGTTTACCTCGGCCGAGAGGGGGCAATGAGCAGTTCTTC.

A word on this clone: At one of its ends the junction is not consistent with the germline gene, which may arise from a read error. The chain combines TRBV25-1 with TRBJ2-1; maybe TRBD1 (5 bases). The CDR3 is 14 residues long. Germline V gene data show CDR1 as MGHDK and CDR2 as SYGVNS. Here the CDR3 reads CASPQALQAEPKIF. CDR3 nucleotide sequence: TGTGCCAGCCCCCAGGCTTTACAGGCGGAACCGAAGATCTTC.

This clone was detected only a few times. The chain combines TRBV4-3 with TRBJ2-1; D is perhaps TRBD2 (5 bases). The V gene lost 0 bases and the J gene lost 8 bases, with 17 bases spanning the gap. The CDR3 extends over 16 amino acids. Germline V gives CDR1 LGHNA, CDR2 YSLEER. The CDR3: CASSQEVVGHGDEQFF. For the CDR3, the DNA is TGCGCCAGCAGCCAAGAGGTGGTAGGGCACGGGGATGAGCAGTTCTTC.

V is TRBV5-4 and J is TRBJ2-1; 12 bases fit TRBD2. With 0 bases clipped from V and 5 bases from J, the junction kept 0 bases outside the gene matches. The CDR3 has 15 amino acids. Germline V gene lookup returns CDR1 SGHNT and CDR2 YYREEE (reference sequence). CDR3 in DNA: TGTGCCAGCAGCTTGGCTAGCGGGAGGGACAATGAGCAGTTCTTC. Protein product: CASSLASGRDNEQFF.

The rearrangement links TRBV28 to TRBJ2-7; 8 bases map to TRBD1. This CDR3 is built from 13 residues. From germline, CDR1 is MDHEN and CDR2 SYDVKM. With V trimmed by 11 bases and J by 2 bases, 8 bases remained unmatched. Written as DNA, the CDR3 is TGTGCCGTCCAGGGGGCGCGTGCCTACGAGCAGTACTTC. Its translation: CAVQGARAYEQYF.

V is TRBV29-1 and J is TRBJ1-3; TRBD1 might be the D (5 bases). The CDR3 is 14 amino acids. In germline, CDR1 is SQVTM, CDR2 ANQGSEA. Trimming took 3 bases from V and 1 from J, leaving 10 bases between them. As DNA, the CDR3 is TGCAGCGTTGACCCGGGGGGTTCTGGAAACACCATATATTTT. Its translation: CSVDPGGSGNTIYF. Together with reference TRBV29-1 and TRBJ1-3, the CDR3 gives the full variable domain: SAVISQKPSRDICQRGTSLTIQCQVDSQVTMMFWYRQQPGQSLTLIATANQGSEATYESGFVIDKFPISRPNLTFSTLTVSNMSPEDSSIYLCSVDPGGSGNTIYFGEGSWLTVV.

This sequence joins TRBV5-1 and TRBJ2-1; TRBD2 matches at 7 bases. CDR1 and CDR2 (germline): SGHRS, YFSETQ. J was trimmed by 7 bases and V by 0 bases; bases with no gene match: 4. The CDR3 loop spans 14 amino acids. Here the CDR3 reads CASSLGPSGNEQFF. CDR3 in DNA: TGCGCCAGCAGCTTGGGGCCTAGCGGAAATGAGCAGTTCTTC.

CDR3 sequence: CASSFFPGTGYGYTF. In DNA form, the CDR3 reads TGTGCCAGCAGCTTTTTTCCCGGGACAGGGTATGGCTACACCTTC. This rearrangement joins TRBV7-2 to TRBJ1-2; 9 positions agree with TRBD1. V trimming: 3 bases; J trimming: 5 bases; junction bases outside the gene matches: 7. There are 15 residues in the CDR3. Germline V gives CDR1 SGHTA, CDR2 FQGNSA.

The chain is built from TRBV19 and TRBJ1-1; D gene uncertain. The V gene's germline CDR1 is LNHDA and CDR2 SQIVND (reference sequence). CDR3 length: 14 amino acids. Trimming stripped 3 bases from V and 0 bases from J, with 8 bases between. The CDR3 bases are TGTGCCAGTAGTATTAATCCCGTGAACACTGAAGCTTTCTTT. Amino acids: CASSINPVNTEAFF.

A single count supports this clone. The chain recombines TRBV9 with TRBJ2-1; 11 bases align to TRBD1. From germline, CDR1 is SGDLS and CDR2 YYNGEE. Losses at the gene ends were 3 bases for V and 8 bases for J; bases not matched to a gene: 16. The CDR3 consists of 18 residues. This CDR3 is CASSAPHQPGQGVYEQFF. Here the CDR3 DNA reads TGTGCCAGCAGCGCACCGCACCAACCGGGACAGGGGGTCTATGAGCAGTTCTTC.

J is TRBJ1-1 and V is TRBV19; unclear D gene. V gave up 4 bases and J gave up 1 base, with 13 bases separating them. This CDR3 is 15 amino acids long. Germline V lookup: CDR1 LNHDA, CDR2 SQIVND (reference sequence). CDR3 residues: CASSKVSGSNTEAFF. CDR3 in DNA: TGTGCCAGTAGTAAGGTGTCAGGCTCGAACACTGAAGCTTTCTTT.

This chain connects TRBV7-2 to TRBJ1-5, with D unresolved. V was trimmed by 10 bases and J by 0 bases, leaving 19 bases between them. Germline V gene lookup returns CDR1 SGHTA and CDR2 FQGNSA. The CDR3 has 16 amino acids. The chain's CDR3 is CATERESSDSNQPQHF. The CDR3 nucleotides read TGTGCCACCGAGCGGGAATCGTCCGATAGCAATCAGCCCCAGCATTTT.

The chain combines TRBV18 with TRBJ2-1; tentatively, D is TRBD2 (6 bases). This CDR3 comprises 13 residues. V was cut by 5 bases and J by 7 bases, with 12 bases left in between. Germline V gene data show CDR1 as KGHSH and CDR2 as LQKENI. The CDR3, as DNA: TGTGCCAGCTCAGGAGGGGCGGTAAATGAGCAGTTCTTC. It encodes CASSGGAVNEQFF.

This chain joins TRBV28 and TRBJ1-5, with D perhaps matching TRBD1 (6 bases). V gave up 2 bases and J gave up 2 bases, with 13 bases separating them. Germline CDR1 is MDHEN and CDR2 is SYDVKM. The CDR3 has 16 amino acids. The CDR3 loop reads CASSLATGLGNQPQHF. The CDR3 DNA sequence: TGTGCCAGCAGTTTAGCCACAGGGTTGGGCAATCAGCCCCAGCATTTT. Based on the CDR3 plus reference TRBV28 and TRBJ1-5, the full variable domain is DVKVTQSSRYLVKRTGEKVFLECVQDMDHENMFWYRQDPGLGLRLIYFSYDVKMKEKGDIPEGYSVSREKKERFSLILESASTNQTSMYLCASSLATGLGNQPQHFGDGTRLSIL.

The CDR3 DNA reads TGTGCCAGCAGGGGACTAGCGGTTCTTTACGAGCAGTACTTC. As protein: CASRGLAVLYEQYF. This chain connects TRBV28 to TRBJ2-7; 11 bases match TRBD2. CDR3 length: 14 residues. From germline, CDR1 is MDHEN and CDR2 SYDVKM. J lost 4 bases, V lost 6 bases, and 5 bases had no gene match. Together with reference TRBV28 and TRBJ2-7, the CDR3 gives the full variable domain: DVKVTQSSRYLVKRTGEKVFLECVQDMDHENMFWYRQDPGLGLRLIYFSYDVKMKEKGDIPEGYSVSREKKERFSLILESASTNQTSMYLCASRGLAVLYEQYFGPGTRLTVT.

This chain uses TRBV6-6 with TRBJ2-1, with 9 bases lining up with TRBD2. The CDR3 has 16 amino acids. Germline V gives CDR1 MNHNY, CDR2 SVGAGI (reference sequence). Unmatched junction bases numbered 9, after V lost 5 bases and J lost 4 bases. CDR3 sequence reads: CASSQTGLAPYNEQFF. The CDR3 coding sequence is TGTGCCAGCAGTCAAACCGGACTAGCGCCGTACAATGAGCAGTTCTTC.

The chain employs TRBV6-5 and TRBJ1-5; 10 positions match TRBD1. CDR3 size: 16 residues. The V gene's germline CDR1 is MNHEY and CDR2 SVGAGI. V was clipped by 1 base and J by 2 bases; unmatched bases: 2. This CDR3 reads CASSYYGTGGNQPQHF. In nucleotides, the CDR3 is TGTGCCAGCAGTTACTATGGGACAGGGGGCAATCAGCCCCAGCATTTT.

V and J are TRBV27 and TRBJ1-2, with TRBD1 identical over 7 bases. Germline values: CDR1 MNHEY, CDR2 SMNVEV (reference sequence). V shed 4 bases, J shed 0 bases, and the junction held 5 bases outside the gene matches. The CDR3 spans 15 residues. For the CDR3, the DNA is TGTGCCAGCAGTTCCTTGGGACAGTCTAACTATGGCTACACCTTC. Protein: CASSSLGQSNYGYTF.

With respect to this clone: At one end, the junction sequence differs from germline, possibly due to a read error. The rearrangement links TRBV7-9 to TRBJ2-2, with 7 bases matching TRBD1. This CDR3 is built from 16 residues. Germline CDR1 reads SEHNR; CDR2 reads FQNEAQ (reference sequence). The chain's CDR3 is CSSSLSPTGFAGELFF. Written as DNA, the CDR3 is TGTTCCAGCAGCTTATCCCCGACAGGGTTTGCCGGGGAGCTGTTTTTT. The entire variable domain, with the rest obtained from reference TRBV7-9 and TRBJ2-2, is as follows: DTGVSQNPRHKITKRGQNVTFRCDPISEHNRLYWYRQTLGQGPEFLTYFQNEAQLEKSRLLSDRFSAERPKGSFSTLEIQRTEQGDSAMYLCSSSLSPTGFAGELFFGEGSRLTVL.